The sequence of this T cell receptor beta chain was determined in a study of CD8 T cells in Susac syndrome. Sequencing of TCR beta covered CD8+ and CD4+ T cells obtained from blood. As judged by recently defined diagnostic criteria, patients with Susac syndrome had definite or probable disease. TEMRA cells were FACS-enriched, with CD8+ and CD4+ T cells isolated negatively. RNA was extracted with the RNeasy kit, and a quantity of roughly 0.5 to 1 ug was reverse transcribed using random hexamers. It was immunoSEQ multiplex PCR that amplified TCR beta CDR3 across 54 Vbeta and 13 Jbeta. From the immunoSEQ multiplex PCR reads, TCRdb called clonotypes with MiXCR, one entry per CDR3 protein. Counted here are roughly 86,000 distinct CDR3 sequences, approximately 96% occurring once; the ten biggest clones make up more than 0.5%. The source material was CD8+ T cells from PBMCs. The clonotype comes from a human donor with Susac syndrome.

The CDR3 loop is CASSQWGSENEQFF. CDR3 nucleotides: TGCGCCAGCAGCCAATGGGGGTCTGAGAATGAGCAGTTCTTC. The chain links TRBV4-3 to TRBJ2-1; D might be TRBD1 or TRBD2, each matching 5 bases. The CDR3 extends over 14 amino acids. V gave up 2 bases and J gave up 7 bases, with 12 bases separating them. In germline, CDR1 is LGHNA, CDR2 YSLEER.